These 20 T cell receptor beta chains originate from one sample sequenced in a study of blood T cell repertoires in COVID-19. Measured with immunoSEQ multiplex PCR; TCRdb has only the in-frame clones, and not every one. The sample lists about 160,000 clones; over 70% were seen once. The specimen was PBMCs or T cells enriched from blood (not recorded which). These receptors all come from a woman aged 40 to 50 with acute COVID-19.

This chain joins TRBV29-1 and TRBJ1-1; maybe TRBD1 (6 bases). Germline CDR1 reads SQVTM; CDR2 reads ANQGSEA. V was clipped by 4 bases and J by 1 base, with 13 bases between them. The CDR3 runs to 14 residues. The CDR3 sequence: CSVAKGHTNTEAFF. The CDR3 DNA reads TGCAGCGTTGCCAAGGGACACACGAACACTGAAGCTTTCTTT.

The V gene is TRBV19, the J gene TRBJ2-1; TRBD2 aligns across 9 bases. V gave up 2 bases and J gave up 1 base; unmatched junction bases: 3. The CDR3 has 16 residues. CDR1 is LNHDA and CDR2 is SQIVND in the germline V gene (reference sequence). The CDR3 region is CASSIRGLASYNEQFF. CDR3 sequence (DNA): TGTGCCAGTAGTATAAGAGGACTAGCGTCCTACAATGAGCAGTTCTTC.

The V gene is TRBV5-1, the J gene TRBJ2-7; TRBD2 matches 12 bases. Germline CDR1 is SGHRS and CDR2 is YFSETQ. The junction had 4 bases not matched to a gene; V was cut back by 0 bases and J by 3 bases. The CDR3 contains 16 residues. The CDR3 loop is CASSLETSGSNYEQYF. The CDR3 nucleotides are TGCGCCAGCAGCTTGGAGACTAGCGGGAGTAACTACGAGCAGTACTTC.

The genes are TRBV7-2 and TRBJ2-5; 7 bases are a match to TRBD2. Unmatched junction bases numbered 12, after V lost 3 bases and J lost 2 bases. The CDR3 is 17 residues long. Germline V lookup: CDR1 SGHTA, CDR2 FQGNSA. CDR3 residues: CASSLSFRAGLQETQYF. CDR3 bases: TGTGCCAGCAGCTTGTCGTTCCGAGCGGGGCTTCAAGAGACCCAGTACTTC.

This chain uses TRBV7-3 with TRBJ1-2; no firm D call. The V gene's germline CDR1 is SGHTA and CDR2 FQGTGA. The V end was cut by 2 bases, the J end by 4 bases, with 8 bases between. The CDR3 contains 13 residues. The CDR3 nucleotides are TGTGCCAGCAGCTTACCAGGAGGCTATGGCTACACCTTC. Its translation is CASSLPGGYGYTF.

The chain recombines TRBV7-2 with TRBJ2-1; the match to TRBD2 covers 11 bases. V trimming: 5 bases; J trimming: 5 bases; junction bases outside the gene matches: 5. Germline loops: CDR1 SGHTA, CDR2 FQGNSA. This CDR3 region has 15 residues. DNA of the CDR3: TGTGCCAGCAGCGCTATAGCGGGAGGGGACAATGAGCAGTTCTTC. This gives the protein CASSAIAGGDNEQFF.

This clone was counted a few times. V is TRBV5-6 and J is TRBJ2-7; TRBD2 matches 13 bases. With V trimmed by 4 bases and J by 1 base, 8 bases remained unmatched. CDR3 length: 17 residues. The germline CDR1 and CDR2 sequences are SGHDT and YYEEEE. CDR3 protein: CASSLGGLAGPSYEQYV. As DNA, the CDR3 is TGTGCCAGCAGCCTGGGGGGACTAGCGGGACCATCCTACGAGCAGTACGTC.

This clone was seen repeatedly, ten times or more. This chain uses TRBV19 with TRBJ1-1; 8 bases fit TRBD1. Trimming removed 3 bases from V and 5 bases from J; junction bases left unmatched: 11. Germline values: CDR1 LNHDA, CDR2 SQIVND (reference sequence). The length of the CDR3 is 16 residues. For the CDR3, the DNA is TGTGCCAGTAGTATCAACAGGGGGAGGGGGAAGACTGAAGCTTTCTTT. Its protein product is CASSINRGRGKTEAFF.

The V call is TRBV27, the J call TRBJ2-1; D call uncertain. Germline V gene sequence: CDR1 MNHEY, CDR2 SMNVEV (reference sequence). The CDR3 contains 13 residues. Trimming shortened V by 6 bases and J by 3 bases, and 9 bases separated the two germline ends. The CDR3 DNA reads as TGTGCCAGCAGGGCCGAAAACTACAATGAGCAGTTCTTC. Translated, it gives CASRAENYNEQFF.

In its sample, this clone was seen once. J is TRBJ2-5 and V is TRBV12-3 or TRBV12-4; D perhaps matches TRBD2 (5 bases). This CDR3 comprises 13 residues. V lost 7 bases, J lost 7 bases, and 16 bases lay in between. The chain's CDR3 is CASTSSSEGTQYF. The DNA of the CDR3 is TGTGCCAGCACCTCTTCATCTGAGGGGACCCAGTACTTC.

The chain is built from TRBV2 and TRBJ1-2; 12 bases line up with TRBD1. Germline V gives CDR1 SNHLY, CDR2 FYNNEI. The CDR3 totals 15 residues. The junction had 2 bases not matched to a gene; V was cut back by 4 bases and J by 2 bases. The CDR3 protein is CASSGGQGANYGYTF. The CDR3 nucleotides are TGTGCCAGCAGTGGGGGACAGGGGGCCAACTATGGCTACACCTTC.

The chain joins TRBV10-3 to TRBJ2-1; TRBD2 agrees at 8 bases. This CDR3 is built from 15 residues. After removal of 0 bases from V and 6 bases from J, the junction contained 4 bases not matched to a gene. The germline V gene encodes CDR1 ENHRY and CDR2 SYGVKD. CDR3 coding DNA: TGTGCCATCAGTGAGTCTTTAGCGGGAATCAATGAGCAGTTCTTC. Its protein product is CAISESLAGINEQFF.

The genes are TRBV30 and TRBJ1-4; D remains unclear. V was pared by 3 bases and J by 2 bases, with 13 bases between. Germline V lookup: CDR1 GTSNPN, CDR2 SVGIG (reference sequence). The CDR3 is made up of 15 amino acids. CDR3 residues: CAWSQKTATNEKLFF. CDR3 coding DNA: TGTGCCTGGAGCCAGAAAACCGCCACTAATGAAAAACTGTTTTTT.

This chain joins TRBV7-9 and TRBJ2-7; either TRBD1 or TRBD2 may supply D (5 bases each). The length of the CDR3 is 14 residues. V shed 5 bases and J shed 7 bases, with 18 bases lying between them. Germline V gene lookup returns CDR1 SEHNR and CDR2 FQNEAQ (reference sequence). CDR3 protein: CASSLGQTSGEQYF. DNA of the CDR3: TGTGCCAGCAGCCTAGGACAAACCTCGGGGGAGCAGTACTTC.

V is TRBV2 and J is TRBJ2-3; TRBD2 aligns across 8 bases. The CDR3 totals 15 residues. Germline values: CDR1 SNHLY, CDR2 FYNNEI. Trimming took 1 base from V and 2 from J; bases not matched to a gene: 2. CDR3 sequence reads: CASSEGGRPTDTQYF. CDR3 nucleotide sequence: TGTGCCAGCAGTGAAGGCGGGAGGCCCACAGATACGCAGTATTTT.

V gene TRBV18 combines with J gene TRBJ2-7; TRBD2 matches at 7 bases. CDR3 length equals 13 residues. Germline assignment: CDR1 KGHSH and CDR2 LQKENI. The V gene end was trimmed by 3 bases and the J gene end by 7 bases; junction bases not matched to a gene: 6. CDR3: CASSPGLDGEQYF. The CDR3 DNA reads TGTGCCAGCTCACCTGGACTAGATGGGGAGCAGTACTTC.

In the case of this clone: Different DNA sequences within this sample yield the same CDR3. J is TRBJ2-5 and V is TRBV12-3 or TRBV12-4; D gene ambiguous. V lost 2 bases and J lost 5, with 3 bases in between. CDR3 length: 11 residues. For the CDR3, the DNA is TGTGCCAGCAGTTTAAGCGAGACCCAGTACTTC. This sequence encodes CASSLSETQYF.

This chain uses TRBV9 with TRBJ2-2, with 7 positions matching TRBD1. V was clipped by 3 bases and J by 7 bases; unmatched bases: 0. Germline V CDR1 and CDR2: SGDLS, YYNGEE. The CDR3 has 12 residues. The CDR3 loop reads CASSDRGGELFF. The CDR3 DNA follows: TGTGCCAGCAGCGACAGGGGCGGGGAGCTGTTTTTT.

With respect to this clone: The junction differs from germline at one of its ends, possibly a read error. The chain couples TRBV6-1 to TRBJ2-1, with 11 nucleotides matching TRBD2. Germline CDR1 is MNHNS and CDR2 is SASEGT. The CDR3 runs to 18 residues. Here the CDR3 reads CASSEELAGGYVYDEQFF. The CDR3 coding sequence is TGTGCCAGCAGTGAAGAGCTAGCGGGGGGTTATGTCTACGATGAGCAGTTCTTC.

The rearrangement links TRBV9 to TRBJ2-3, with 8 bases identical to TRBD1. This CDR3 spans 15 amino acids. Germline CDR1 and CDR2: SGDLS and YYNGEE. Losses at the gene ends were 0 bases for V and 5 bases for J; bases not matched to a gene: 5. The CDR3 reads CASSVAGGKVDTQYF. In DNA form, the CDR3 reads TGTGCCAGCAGCGTAGCAGGGGGCAAGGTAGATACGCAGTATTTT.